This paragraph covers one T cell receptor (beta chain) sequence. Per the original data handling: Reference gene primer amplification gave estimated nucleated cell counts. Measured with immunoSEQ multiplex PCR; TCRdb has only the in-frame clones, and not every one. The V and J calls and clone size come from that table; D and trimming were worked out from the DNA. The top ten hold 20% to 30% of the sample, which has about 120,000 clones, around four fifths seen once. This record belongs to a study of blood T cell repertoires in COVID-19. Background on the study: Specimens from acute and convalescent COVID-19 originated in the United States, Italy and Spain. PBMCs, B-cell-depleted T cells, or T cells provided the cDNA or gDNA that made up the material.

Germline CDR1 and CDR2: DFQATT and SNEGSKA (reference sequence). Losses at the gene ends were 3 bases for V and 2 bases for J; bases not matched to a gene: 4. The CDR3 covers 14 residues. The sample was peripheral blood. The receptor's source is a human donor in a cohort sampled during active COVID-19. The chain joins TRBV20-1 to TRBJ2-3; 8 bases line up with TRBD2. CDR3 DNA sequence: TGCAGTGCTAGTACGGGACTAGACACAGATACGCAGTATTTT. This codes for CSASTGLDTDTQYF.